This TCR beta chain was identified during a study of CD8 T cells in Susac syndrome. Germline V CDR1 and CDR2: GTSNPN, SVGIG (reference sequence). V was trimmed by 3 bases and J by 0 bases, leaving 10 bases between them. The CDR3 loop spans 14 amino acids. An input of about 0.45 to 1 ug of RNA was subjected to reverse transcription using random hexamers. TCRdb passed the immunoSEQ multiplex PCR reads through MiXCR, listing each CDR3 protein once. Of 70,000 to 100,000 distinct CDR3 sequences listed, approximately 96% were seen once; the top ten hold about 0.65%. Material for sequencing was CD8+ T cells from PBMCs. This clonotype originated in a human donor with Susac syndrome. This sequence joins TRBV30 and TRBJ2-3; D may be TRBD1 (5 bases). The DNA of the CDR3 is TGTGCCTGGAGCAGGGCCCCTAGCACAGATACGCAGTATTTT. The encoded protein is CAWSRAPSTDTQYF. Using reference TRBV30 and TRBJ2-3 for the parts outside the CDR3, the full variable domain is SQTIHQWPATLVQPVGSPLSLECTVEGTSNPNLYWYRQAAGRGLQLLFYSVGIGQISSEVPQNLSASRPQDRQFILSSKKLLLSDSGFYLCAWSRAPSTDTQYFGPGTRLTVL.